This T cell receptor beta chain emerged from a study of blood T cells in healthy people across ages. Germline lookup yields CDR1 SGHTA and CDR2 FQGNSA. The length of the CDR3 is 13 residues. V was pared by 5 bases and J by 2 bases, with 8 bases between. A sample-barcoded 5' primer and a J-beta primer mix were used in a second PCR of roughly 6 to 11 cycles. MiXCR, run by TCRdb on the 5' RACE reads, gives a single entry per CDR3 protein. The sample yields hundreds of thousands of distinct CDR3 sequences, more than 50% seen once. Sequencing used blood. The gene calls are TRBV7-2 and TRBJ2-3, with D unclear. The sequence derives from a middle-aged man in good health. CDR3 sequence: CASSGWNTDTQYF. Written as DNA, the CDR3 is TGTGCCAGCAGCGGGTGGAACACAGATACGCAGTATTTT.